Below, 10 T cell receptor beta chains from the same sample are listed, as sequenced in a study of neurological immune-mediated disorders (dated by TCRdb to 2018 to 2020). The sample's time point label is to be understood as: longitudinal time-point 3. The protocol used for the library was 5' RACE. Data came from an Illumina HiSeq 2500. TCRdb cleaned the public reads at Q25 with fastp, built clones with MiXCR and kept in-frame beta chains. Each record represents a unique CDR3 protein, reported with the most common genes and DNA among its rows. Present in this sample are roughly 53,000 distinct CDR3 sequences, approximately 9.2% of which were seen just once. About 2% of the sample lies in the top ten. Sequencing input: PBMCs. These receptor sequences come from a woman in her thirties or forties in good health.

This clonotype was seen many times. The chain recombines TRBV12-3 or TRBV12-4 with TRBJ2-5; TRBD1 agrees at 11 bases. The CDR3 totals 17 residues. Trimming removed 5 bases from V and 7 bases from J; junction bases left unmatched: 15. The CDR3 sequence is CASSPRPGTGGVRTQYF. In DNA form, the CDR3 reads TGTGCCAGCAGTCCCCGTCCCGGGACAGGGGGGGTAAGGACCCAGTACTTC.

Regarding this clonotype: With a much larger clone just one base away, this may be a read error. The V and J genes are TRBV20-1 and TRBJ2-7; D remains ambiguous. The V and J ends lost 1 base and 2 bases respectively, with 9 bases between them. The length of the CDR3 is 13 residues. CDR1 DFQATT and CDR2 SNEGSKA come from the germline V gene (reference sequence). The CDR3 DNA reads TGCAGTGCTAGAGTTCCCCACACCTACGAGCAGTACTTC. Translating it yields CSARVPHTYEQYF.

V is TRBV12-3 or TRBV12-4 and J is TRBJ2-2, with D possibly matching TRBD1 (5 bases). The CDR3 is made up of 15 amino acids. Trimming took off 7 bases at V and 1 base at J, with 13 bases between the two ends. The CDR3 nucleotides are TGTGCCAGCAATTTTAGTCAGGGGAACACCGGGGAGCTGTTTTTT. It codes for CASNFSQGNTGELFF.

This clonotype has ten or more counts. The chain employs TRBV5-1 and TRBJ2-2, with D perhaps matching TRBD2 (6 bases). This CDR3 has 15 amino acids. V shed 5 bases and J shed 8 bases, with 19 bases lying between them. Per germline, CDR1 SGHRS and CDR2 YFSETQ. The CDR3 nucleotides read TGCGCCAGCAGACCGGGACTTTCGACCCCAGGGGAGCTGTTTTTT. Translation gives CASRPGLSTPGELFF.

The sample holds many counts of this clonotype. The V gene is TRBV7-2, the J gene TRBJ1-4; TRBD1 might be the D (6 bases). This CDR3 is built from 15 residues. Trimming took 3 bases from V and 0 from J, leaving 8 bases between them. Germline CDR1 SGHTA, CDR2 FQGNSA. The CDR3 loop reads CASSLGTTTNEKLFF. DNA for the CDR3: TGTGCCAGCAGCTTGGGGACAACAACTAATGAAAAACTGTTTTTT.

This clonotype was seen many times. This chain uses TRBV4-3 with TRBJ2-3; perhaps TRBD2 as D (6 bases). The CDR3 has 15 residues. Per germline, CDR1 LGHNA and CDR2 YSLEER. V dropped 1 base and J dropped 1 base, with 9 bases sitting between them. CDR3 in amino acids: CASSQVAVGTDTQYF. The DNA of the CDR3 is TGCGCCAGCAGCCAAGTAGCGGTGGGCACAGATACGCAGTATTTT.

This clonotype was observed at least ten times. The CDR3 sequence is CASSKEGQWICYGYTF. CDR3 in DNA: TGTGCCAGCAGCAAGGAGGGACAGTGGATCTGCTATGGCTACACCTTC. This sequence joins TRBV21-1 and TRBJ1-2; the D call in the table, TRBD1, was not verified against the DNA. TRBV21-1 is annotated as a pseudogene. This CDR3 comprises 16 residues.

This clonotype occurred many times. This chain uses TRBV7-2 with TRBJ1-1, with D maybe TRBD1 (5 bases). Germline V gives CDR1 SGHTA, CDR2 FQGNSA. V was trimmed by 3 bases and J by 2 bases, leaving 13 bases between them. The CDR3 totals 15 residues. CDR3 coding DNA: TGTGCCAGCAGCTTGGGTTTAACAGGTAACACTGAAGCTTTCTTT. This gives the protein CASSLGLTGNTEAFF. The entire variable domain, with the rest obtained from reference TRBV7-2 and TRBJ1-1, is as follows: GAGVSQSPSNKVTEKGKDVELRCDPISGHTALYWYRQSLGQGLEFLIYFQGNSAPDKSGLPSDRFSAERTGGSVSTLTIQRTQQEDSAVYLCASSLGLTGNTEAFFGQGTRLTVV.

This clonotype was counted ten times or more. V is TRBV7-2 and J is TRBJ2-7; D may be TRBD2 (6 bases). This CDR3 contains 17 residues. Germline CDR1 is SGHTA and CDR2 is FQGNSA. V lost 0 bases to trimming and J lost 0 bases, with 15 bases between them. The CDR3 DNA sequence: TGTGCCAGCAGCTTAGCGGAAGTGCTGGACTACTCCTACGAGCAGTACTTC. Residues: CASSLAEVLDYSYEQYF.

The chain employs TRBV29-1 and TRBJ2-3; 7 nucleotides align to TRBD1. This CDR3 is 14 amino acids long. The junction had 5 bases not matched to a gene; V was cut back by 4 bases and J by 1 base. The germline V gene encodes CDR1 SQVTM and CDR2 ANQGSEA. DNA for the CDR3: TGCAGCGTTGCACAGGGGTATGGCACAGATACGCAGTATTTT. Translated, it gives CSVAQGYGTDTQYF.